This T cell receptor beta chain was sequenced during a study of breast tumors, draining lymph nodes, adjacent tissues. Study results and limitations: Luminal-like breast cancer showed significantly higher tumor–nontumor repertoire similarity than basal-like. Compared with lymph nodes, tumors were less diverse; compared with nontumor tissue, more. The data were judged consistent with most tumor T cells coming from lymph node and expanding in tumor. The lymph node origin of tumor T cells was framed as consistent with a hypothesis, not demonstrated.

One entry per CDR3 protein results from TCRdb running MiXCR on the multiplex PCR reads. The table has tens of thousands of distinct CDR3 sequences, approximately 54% seen once. Note on this clonotype: Its cognate antigen is unknown.

The germline V gene encodes CDR1 SNHLY and CDR2 FYNNEI. Trimming took 11 bases from V and 4 from J, leaving 19 bases between them. CDR3 length: 14 amino acids. The clonotype originates from a female donor with breast cancer. Some clones in this sample may be carry-over from other donors' samples. Sample: breast tumor tissue. The J gene is TRBJ2-3, the V gene TRBV2, with D maybe TRBD2 (7 bases). The CDR3 coding sequence is TGTGCCCAACACGGAGGGGGGGCCCCAGATACGCAGTATTTT. Translation: CAQHGGGAPDTQYF.